The 9 T cell receptor beta chains listed next were all sequenced from one sample in a study of blood T cell repertoires in COVID-19. TCRdb's table, derived via immunoSEQ multiplex PCR, lists solely in-frame clones and lacks some. The data contain about 180,000 clones, 70% to 80% of them seen just once; the ten biggest clones take up about an eighth. Sequenced sample: PBMCs or T cells enriched from blood (not recorded which). The origin of the receptors is a man aged 55 to 70 who had been exposed to COVID-19.

This chain joins TRBV18 and TRBJ2-3, with 7 bases that match TRBD2. The CDR3 spans 16 residues. After removal of 6 bases from V and 2 bases from J, the junction contained 11 bases not matched to a gene. The V gene's germline CDR1 is KGHSH and CDR2 LQKENI. The CDR3 reads CASSSSAGANTDTQYF. For the CDR3, the DNA is TGTGCCAGCTCCTCCTCCGCGGGAGCGAACACAGATACGCAGTATTTT.

The genes are TRBV6-1 and TRBJ2-7; 7 nucleotides agree with TRBD1. The CDR3 has 15 residues. V was clipped by 3 bases and J by 7 bases; unmatched bases: 12. Germline V gene lookup returns CDR1 MNHNS and CDR2 SASEGT. The DNA of the CDR3 is TGTGCCAGCAGTGAGAGGGGGCTGGGATCCGAGGAGCAGTACTTC. As protein: CASSERGLGSEEQYF.

The CDR3 DNA is TGCGCCAGCAGGACTCGGACAGGTTCGAATCAGCCCCAGCATTTT. The encoded protein is CASRTRTGSNQPQHF. The V and J genes are TRBV10-1 and TRBJ1-5; 7 bases agree with TRBD1. The germline gives CDR1 WNHNN, CDR2 SYGVQD (reference sequence). The CDR3 spans 15 residues. V shed 6 bases and J 4 bases; nucleotides not matched to a gene: 9.

The CDR3, as DNA: TGTGCCAGCAGCGTAGGAGGGGAGGGGAACGAGCAGTACTTC. It is translated as CASSVGGEGNEQYF. The V call is TRBV9, the J call TRBJ2-7; 7 bases align to TRBD2. Germline trimming cut 0 bases from V and 5 bases from J; bases unmatched to any gene: 5. CDR1 and CDR2 from the germline V gene are SGDLS and YYNGEE. The CDR3 is 14 amino acids.

This clone appeared a few times. The CDR3 DNA follows: TGTGCCAGCAGCCGCGAGGGACAGTACTATGGCTACACCTTC. The encoded protein is CASSREGQYYGYTF. V usage is TRBV5-4 and J usage is TRBJ1-2; 7 positions match TRBD1. CDR1 and CDR2 (germline): SGHNT, YYREEE (reference sequence). The length of the CDR3 is 14 residues. V shed 4 bases and J 3 bases; nucleotides not matched to a gene: 6.

The chain combines TRBV10-2 with TRBJ2-3; 7 nucleotides agree with TRBD2. The V gene end was trimmed by 5 bases and the J gene end by 0 bases; junction bases not matched to a gene: 5. The CDR3 totals 15 residues. The germline CDR1 and CDR2 sequences are WSHSY and SAAADI. This CDR3 is CASSFSGSSTDTQYF. CDR3 DNA: TGCGCCAGCAGTTTTAGCGGGTCTAGCACAGATACGCAGTATTTT.

The V call is TRBV6-2 or TRBV6-3, the J call TRBJ2-5; a weak D match, TRBD1 (6 bases). CDR3 length equals 13 residues. Germline V gene sequence: CDR1 MNHEY, CDR2 SVGEGT. Trimming pared 2 bases from V and 5 bases from J, leaving 9 bases between. The DNA for the CDR3 is TGTGCCAGCAGTTACGGGGGCCGGGAGACCCAGTACTTC. Its translation is CASSYGGRETQYF.

This chain joins TRBV28 and TRBJ1-1, with a tentative D call TRBD1 (6 bases). Germline V gene lookup returns CDR1 MDHEN and CDR2 SYDVKM. This CDR3 comprises 14 residues. V was trimmed by 8 bases and J by 4 bases, leaving 17 bases between them. DNA of the CDR3: TGTGCCAGCGCTGAGGGGGGGCTTGGCACTGAAGCTTTCTTT. This sequence encodes CASAEGGLGTEAFF.

The chain recombines TRBV6-6 with TRBJ1-1, with D hard to call. CDR3 length equals 14 residues. With 2 bases removed from V and 1 base from J, the gap between germline ends came to 8 bases. Germline CDR1 is MNHNY and CDR2 is SVGAGI (reference sequence). The CDR3: CASSYKQENTEAFF. The CDR3 region has the DNA TGTGCCAGCAGTTACAAACAAGAGAACACTGAAGCTTTCTTT.